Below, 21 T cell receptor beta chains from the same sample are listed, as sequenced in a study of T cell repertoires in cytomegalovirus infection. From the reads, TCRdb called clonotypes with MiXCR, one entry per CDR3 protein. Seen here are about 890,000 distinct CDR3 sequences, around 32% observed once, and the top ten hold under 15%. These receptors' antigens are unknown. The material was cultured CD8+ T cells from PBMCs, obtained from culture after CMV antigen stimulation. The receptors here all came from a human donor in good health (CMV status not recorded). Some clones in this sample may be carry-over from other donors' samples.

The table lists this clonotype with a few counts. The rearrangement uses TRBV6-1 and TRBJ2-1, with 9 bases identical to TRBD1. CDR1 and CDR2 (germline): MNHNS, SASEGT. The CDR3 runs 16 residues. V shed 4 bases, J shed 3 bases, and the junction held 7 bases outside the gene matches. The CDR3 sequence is CASSGDRAGYYNEQFF. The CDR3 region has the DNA TGTGCCAGCAGTGGGGACAGGGCGGGGTACTACAATGAGCAGTTCTTC.

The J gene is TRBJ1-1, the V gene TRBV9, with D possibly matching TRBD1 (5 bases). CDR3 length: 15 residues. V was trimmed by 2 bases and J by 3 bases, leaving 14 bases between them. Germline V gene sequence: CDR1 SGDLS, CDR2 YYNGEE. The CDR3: CASSVDKGRDTEAFF. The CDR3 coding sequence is TGTGCCAGCAGCGTGGATAAGGGACGTGACACTGAAGCTTTCTTT.

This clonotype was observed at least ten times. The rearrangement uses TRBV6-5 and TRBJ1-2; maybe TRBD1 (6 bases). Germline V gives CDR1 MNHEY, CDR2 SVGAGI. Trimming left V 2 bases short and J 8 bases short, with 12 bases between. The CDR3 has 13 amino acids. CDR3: CASSYRGLGGYTF. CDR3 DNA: TGTGCCAGCAGTTACAGGGGGTTGGGAGGCTACACCTTC.

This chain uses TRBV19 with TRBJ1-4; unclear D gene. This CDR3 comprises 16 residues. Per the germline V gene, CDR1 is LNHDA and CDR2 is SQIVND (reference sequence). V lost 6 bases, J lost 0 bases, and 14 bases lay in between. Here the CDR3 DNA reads TGTGCCAGTAGGACCTCCTATGGCTCAACTAATGAAAAACTGTTTTTT. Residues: CASRTSYGSTNEKLFF.

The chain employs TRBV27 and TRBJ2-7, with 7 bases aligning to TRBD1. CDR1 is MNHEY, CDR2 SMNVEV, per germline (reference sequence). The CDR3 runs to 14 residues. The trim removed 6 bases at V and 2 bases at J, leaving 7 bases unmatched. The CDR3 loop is CASRDPGQPYEQYF. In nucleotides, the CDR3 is TGTGCCAGCAGGGACCCGGGACAGCCCTACGAGCAGTACTTC.

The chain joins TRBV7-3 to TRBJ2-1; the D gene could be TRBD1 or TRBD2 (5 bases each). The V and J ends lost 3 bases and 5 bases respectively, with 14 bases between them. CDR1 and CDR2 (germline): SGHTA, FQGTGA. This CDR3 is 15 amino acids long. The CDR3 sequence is CASSFGAQVDNEQFF. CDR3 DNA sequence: TGTGCCAGCAGCTTCGGGGCGCAGGTTGACAATGAGCAGTTCTTC.

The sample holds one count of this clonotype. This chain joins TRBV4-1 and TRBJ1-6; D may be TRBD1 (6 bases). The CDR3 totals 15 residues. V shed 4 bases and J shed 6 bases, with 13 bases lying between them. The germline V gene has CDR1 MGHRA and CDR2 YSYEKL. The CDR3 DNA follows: TGCGCCAGCAGCCCAACCGGACAGATTAATTCACCCCTCCACTTT. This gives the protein CASSPTGQINSPLHF.

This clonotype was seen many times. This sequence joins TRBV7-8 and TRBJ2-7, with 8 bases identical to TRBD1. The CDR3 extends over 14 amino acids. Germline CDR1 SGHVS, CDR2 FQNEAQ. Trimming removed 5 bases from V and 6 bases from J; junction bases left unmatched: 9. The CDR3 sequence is CASSADRGNAEQYV. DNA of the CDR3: TGTGCCAGCAGCGCAGACAGGGGAAACGCCGAGCAGTACGTC.

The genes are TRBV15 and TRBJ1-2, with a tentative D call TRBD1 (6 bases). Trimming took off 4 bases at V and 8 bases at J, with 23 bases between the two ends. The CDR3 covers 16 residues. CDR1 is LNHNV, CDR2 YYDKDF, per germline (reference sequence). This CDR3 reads CATSTLDPGAAWGYTF. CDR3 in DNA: TGTGCCACCAGCACCCTAGACCCAGGGGCCGCGTGGGGCTACACCTTC.

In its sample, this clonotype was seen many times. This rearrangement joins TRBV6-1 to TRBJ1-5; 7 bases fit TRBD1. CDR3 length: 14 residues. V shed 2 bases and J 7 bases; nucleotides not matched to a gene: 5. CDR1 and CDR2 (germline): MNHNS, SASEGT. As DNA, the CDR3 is TGTGCCAGCAGTGAACAGGGGGATAACCAGCCCCAGCATTTT. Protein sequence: CASSEQGDNQPQHF.

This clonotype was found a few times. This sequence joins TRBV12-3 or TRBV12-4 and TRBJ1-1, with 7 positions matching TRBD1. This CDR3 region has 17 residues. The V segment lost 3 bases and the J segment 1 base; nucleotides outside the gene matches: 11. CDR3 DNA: TGTGCCAGCAGTTTCGCCAGACCGGGACAGCCGAACACTGAAGCTTTCTTT. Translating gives CASSFARPGQPNTEAFF.

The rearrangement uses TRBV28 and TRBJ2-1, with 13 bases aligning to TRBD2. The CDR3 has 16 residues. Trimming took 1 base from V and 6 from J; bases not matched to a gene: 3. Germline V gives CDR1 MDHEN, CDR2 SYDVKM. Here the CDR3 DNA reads TGTGCCAGCAGTTTATTTGGGACTAGCGGGACCAATGAGCAGTTCTTC. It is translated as CASSLFGTSGTNEQFF.

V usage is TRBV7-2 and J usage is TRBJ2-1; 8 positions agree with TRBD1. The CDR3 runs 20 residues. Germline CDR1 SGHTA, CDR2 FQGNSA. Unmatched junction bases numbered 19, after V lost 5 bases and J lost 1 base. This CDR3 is CASSRPELTGDGKSYNEQFF. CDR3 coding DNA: TGTGCCAGCAGCCGACCAGAACTGACAGGGGACGGGAAATCCTACAATGAGCAGTTCTTC.

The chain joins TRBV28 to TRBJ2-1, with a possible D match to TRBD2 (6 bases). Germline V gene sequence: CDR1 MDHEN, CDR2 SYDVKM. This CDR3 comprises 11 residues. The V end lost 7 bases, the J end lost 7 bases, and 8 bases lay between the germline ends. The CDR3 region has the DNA TGTGCCAGCACGGGGGTTAATGAGCAGTTCTTC. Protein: CASTGVNEQFF.

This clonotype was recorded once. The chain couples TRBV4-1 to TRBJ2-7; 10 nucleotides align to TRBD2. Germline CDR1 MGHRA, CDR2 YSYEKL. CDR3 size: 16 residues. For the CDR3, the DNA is TGCGCCAACAGCCAAGCTTTAGCGGGGGGCCCCTACGAGCAGTACGTC. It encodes CANSQALAGGPYEQYV.

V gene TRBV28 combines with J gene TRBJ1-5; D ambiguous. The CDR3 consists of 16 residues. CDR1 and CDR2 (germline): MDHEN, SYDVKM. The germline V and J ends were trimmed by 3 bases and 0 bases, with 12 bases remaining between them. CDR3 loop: CASSFSQSYSNQPQHF. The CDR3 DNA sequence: TGTGCCAGCAGTTTTTCGCAGTCGTATAGCAATCAGCCCCAGCATTTT. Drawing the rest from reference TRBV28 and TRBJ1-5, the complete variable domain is DVKVTQSSRYLVKRTGEKVFLECVQDMDHENMFWYRQDPGLGLRLIYFSYDVKMKEKGDIPEGYSVSREKKERFSLILESASTNQTSMYLCASSFSQSYSNQPQHFGDGTRLSIL.

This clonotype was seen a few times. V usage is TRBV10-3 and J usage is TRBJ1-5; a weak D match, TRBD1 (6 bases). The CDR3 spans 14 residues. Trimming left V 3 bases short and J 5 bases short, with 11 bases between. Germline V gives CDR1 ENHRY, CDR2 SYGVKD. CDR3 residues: CAISDDGGHQPQHF. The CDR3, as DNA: TGTGCCATCAGTGACGACGGGGGCCATCAGCCCCAGCATTTT.

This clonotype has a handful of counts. In nucleotides, the CDR3 is TGTGCCAGCAGTTACCGAGTTGGGAACACTGAAGCTTTCTTT. Translation: CASSYRVGNTEAFF. V and J are TRBV6-5 and TRBJ1-1; D unresolved. Germline-derived CDR1 and CDR2 are MNHEY and SVGAGI. V lost 2 bases to trimming and J lost 1 base, with 8 bases between them. The CDR3 sequence is 14 residues long.

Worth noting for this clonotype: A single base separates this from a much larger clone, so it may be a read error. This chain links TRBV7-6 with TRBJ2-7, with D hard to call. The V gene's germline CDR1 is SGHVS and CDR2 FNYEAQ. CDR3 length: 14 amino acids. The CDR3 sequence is CASSSRLRLRTCPV. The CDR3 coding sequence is TGTGCCAGCAGCTCCCGACTCCGCCTTCGCACCTGCCCCGTC.

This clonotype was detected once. This CDR3 is CASTPSVSTNEKLFF. CDR3 nucleotide sequence: TGTGCCAGCACACCGAGTGTGTCAACTAATGAAAAACTGTTTTTT. The gene calls are TRBV28 and TRBJ1-4; D not resolved. V was clipped by 7 bases and J by 0 bases, with 12 bases between them. Germline-derived CDR1 and CDR2 are MDHEN and SYDVKM. This CDR3 has 15 residues.

CDR3 loop: CASSQTYGPGELFF. The CDR3 nucleotides read TGTGCCAGCAGCCAAACATACGGTCCCGGGGAGCTGTTTTTT. The chain links TRBV4-2 to TRBJ2-2; unclear D gene. The germline CDR1 and CDR2 sequences are LGHNA and YNFKEQ. Trimming took off 2 bases at V and 6 bases at J, with 10 bases between the two ends. This CDR3 is 14 amino acids long.